This T cell receptor beta chain was identified in a study of T-cell reconstitution after alpha-beta-depleted transplantation in children. V gave up 4 bases and J gave up 4 bases, with 10 bases separating them. CDR3 length: 13 residues. TCRbeta library preparation incorporated unique molecular identifiers. TCRdb ran MiXCR on the PCR reads and lists one entry per CDR3 protein. This table has around 600,000 distinct CDR3 sequences, approximately 15% appearing once. The source material was PBMCs from the stem cell graft donor, sampled from the stem cell graft. The chain carries TRBV12-3 or TRBV12-4 and TRBJ1-1; the D gene is possibly TRBD1 (5 bases). The TCR originated in a human donor who donated a stem cell graft to a child with acute myeloid leukemia. The CDR3 DNA is TGTGCCAGCAGTTCAGGGTTTTCCACTGAAGCTTTCTTT. Amino acid sequence: CASSSGFSTEAFF.